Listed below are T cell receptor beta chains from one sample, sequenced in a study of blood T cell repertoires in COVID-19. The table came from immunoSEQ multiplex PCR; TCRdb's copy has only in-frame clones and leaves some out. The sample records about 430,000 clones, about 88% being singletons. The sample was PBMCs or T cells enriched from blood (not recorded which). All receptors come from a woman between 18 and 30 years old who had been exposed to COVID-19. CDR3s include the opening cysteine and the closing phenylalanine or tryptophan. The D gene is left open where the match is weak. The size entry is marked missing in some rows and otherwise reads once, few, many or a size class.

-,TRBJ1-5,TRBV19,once,TGTGCCAGTAGTAAGCCAGGGGCAGAATATCAGCCCCAGCATTTT,CASSKPGAEYQPQHF
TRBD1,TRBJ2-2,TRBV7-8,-,TGTGCCAGCAGCTTAGAAGGACAGGTCACCGGGGAGCTGTTTTTT,CASSLEGQVTGELFF
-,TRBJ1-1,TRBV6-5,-,TGTGCCAGCAGTTACCGTCCGTCCACTGAAGCTTTCTTT,CASSYRPSTEAFF
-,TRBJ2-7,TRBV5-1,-,TGCGCCAGCAGCTCGCAAACAGGACCCACCTACGAGCAGTACTTC,CASSSQTGPTYEQYF
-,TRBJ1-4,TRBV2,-,TGTGCCAGCAGTGGTACTTCAACTAATGAAAAACTGTTTTTT,CASSGTSTNEKLFF
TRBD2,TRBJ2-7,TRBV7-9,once,TGTGCCAGCAGCTTAGGACTAGCGGGATACGAGCAGTACTTC,CASSLGLAGYEQYF
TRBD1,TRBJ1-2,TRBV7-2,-,TGTGCCAGCAGCCCCGGGACAGCAGCGATTAACTATGGCTACACCTTC,CASSPGTAAINYGYTF
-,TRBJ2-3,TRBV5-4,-,TGTGCCAGCAGCCCCCCGGGACTTATCCGCACAGATACGCAGTATTTT,CASSPPGLIRTDTQYF
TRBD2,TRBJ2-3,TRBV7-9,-,TGTGCCAGCATAAATCTAGCGGGGGACACAGATACGCAGTATTTT,CASINLAGDTDTQYF
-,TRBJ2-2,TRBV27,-,TGTGCCAGCAGTTTGACAACCGGGGAGCTGTTTTTT,CASSLTTGELFF
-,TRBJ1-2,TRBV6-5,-,TGTGCCAGCAGTTACGGGGGGGAGGGGAACACCTTC,CASSYGGEGNTF
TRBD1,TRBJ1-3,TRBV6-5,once,TGTGCCAGCAGACAGGGGGCCGAAAACACCATATATTTT,CASRQGAENTIYF
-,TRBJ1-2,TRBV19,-,TGTGCCAGTACTGCGACAGGCCTCTATGGCTACACCTTC,CASTATGLYGYTF
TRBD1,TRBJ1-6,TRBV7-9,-,TGTGCCAGCAGAGGGGACAGGGGGGAATATAATTCACCCCTCCACTTT,CASRGDRGEYNSPLHF
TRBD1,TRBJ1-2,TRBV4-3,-,TGCGCCAGCAGCCAAGACGGACAGGGCTATGGCTACACCTTC,CASSQDGQGYGYTF
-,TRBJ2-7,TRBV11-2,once,TGTGCCAGCAGCTTTCGGACCCAGGGGAGCGAGCAGTACTTC,CASSFRTQGSEQYF
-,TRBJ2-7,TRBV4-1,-,TGCGCCAGCAGCCAAGAAGGTCAGGTCCTGACCTACGAGCAGTACTTC,CASSQEGQVLTYEQYF
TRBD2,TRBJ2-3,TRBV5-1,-,TGCGCCAGCAGCTGGGGACTAGCGGAGATCACAGATACGCAGTATTTT,CASSWGLAEITDTQYF
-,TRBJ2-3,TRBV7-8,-,TGTGCCAGCAGCTTAGCGGGGGGGCCGAATACGCAGTATTTT,CASSLAGGPNTQYF
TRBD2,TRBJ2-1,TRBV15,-,TGTGCCACCAGCAGAGAGGCGGGAGTGAAGGCCAATGAGCAGTTCTTC,CATSREAGVKANEQFF
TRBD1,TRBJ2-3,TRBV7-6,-,TGTGCCAGCAGCTCATTCCAGGGGGCGCTCCCAGATACGCAGTATTTT,CASSSFQGALPDTQYF
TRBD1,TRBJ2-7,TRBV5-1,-,TGCGCCAGCAGCTTGGGACAGGGGGCAGACGAGCAGTACTTC,CASSLGQGADEQYF
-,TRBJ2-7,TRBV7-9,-,TGTGCCAGCAGTCCTACAGGGATAGAGCAGTACTTC,CASSPTGIEQYF
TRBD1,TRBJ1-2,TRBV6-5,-,TGTGCCAGCAAAAGGAATAACAGGGGCGACTATGGCTACACCTTC,CASKRNNRGDYGYTF
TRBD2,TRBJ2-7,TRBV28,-,TGTGCCAGCAGTACTCGGACTAGCGGGAACGAGCAGTACTTC,CASSTRTSGNEQYF
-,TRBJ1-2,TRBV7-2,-,TGTGCCAGCAGCCTCAACTACGACAGGTCCGGTGGCTACACCTTC,CASSLNYDRSGGYTF
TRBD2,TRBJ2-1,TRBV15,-,TGTGCCACCAGCAGAGATCTCGGGACTAGCGATTACAATGAGCAGTTCTTC,CATSRDLGTSDYNEQFF
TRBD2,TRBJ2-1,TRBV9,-,TGTGCCAGCAGCCACAGCCAGCGGGGGGGTATCCCGAGCTCCTACAATGAGCAGTTCTTC,CASSHSQRGGIPSSYNEQFF
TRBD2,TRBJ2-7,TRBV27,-,TGTGCCAGCAGGCGAGCCGGGACTAGCGGGACCTACGAGCAGTACTTC,CASRRAGTSGTYEQYF
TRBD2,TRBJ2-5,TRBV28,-,TGTGCCAGCAGTTTTATATCCGGCGGGAGGGGAGAGACCCAGTACTTC,CASSFISGGRGETQYF
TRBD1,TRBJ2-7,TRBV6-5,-,TGTGCCAGCAGGAGGGGGACAGGGGACTACGAGCAGTACTTC,CASRRGTGDYEQYF
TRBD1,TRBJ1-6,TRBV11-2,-,TGTGCCAGCAGCATCGCAGGGGGAGCGGGGGGTAGTAGTTCACCCCTCCACTTT,CASSIAGGAGGSSSPLHF
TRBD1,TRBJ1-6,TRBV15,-,TGTGCCACCAGCAGAGAACTCCACTCCCTTCACAGGGGTAATTCACCCCTCCACTTT,CATSRELHSLHRGNSPLHF
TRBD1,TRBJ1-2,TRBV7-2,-,TGTGCCAGCAGCCAAGGACAGGGTCACTATGGCTACACCTTC,CASSQGQGHYGYTF
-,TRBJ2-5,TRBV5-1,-,TGCGCCAGCAGCTTGGTTCAGGGCACGGAGACCCAGTACTTC,CASSLVQGTETQYF
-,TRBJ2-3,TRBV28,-,TGTGCCAGCAGCCTGCCTGGGAGCCTATCAGATACGCAGTATTTT,CASSLPGSLSDTQYF
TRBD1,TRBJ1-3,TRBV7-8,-,TGTGCCAGCAGCTTAGGGCAGGGGGCAATCACTGGAAACACCATATATTTT,CASSLGQGAITGNTIYF
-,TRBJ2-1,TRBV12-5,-,TGTGCTAGTGCTTCCTCGAATGAGCAGTTCTTC,CASASSNEQFF
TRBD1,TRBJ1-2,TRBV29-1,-,TGCAGCGCGGGACAGGGGGCTCTAGGCTACACCTTC,CSAGQGALGYTF
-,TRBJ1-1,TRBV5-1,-,TGCGCCAGCAGCTTGGATGGGGAGCCATACACTGAAGCTTTCTTT,CASSLDGEPYTEAFF